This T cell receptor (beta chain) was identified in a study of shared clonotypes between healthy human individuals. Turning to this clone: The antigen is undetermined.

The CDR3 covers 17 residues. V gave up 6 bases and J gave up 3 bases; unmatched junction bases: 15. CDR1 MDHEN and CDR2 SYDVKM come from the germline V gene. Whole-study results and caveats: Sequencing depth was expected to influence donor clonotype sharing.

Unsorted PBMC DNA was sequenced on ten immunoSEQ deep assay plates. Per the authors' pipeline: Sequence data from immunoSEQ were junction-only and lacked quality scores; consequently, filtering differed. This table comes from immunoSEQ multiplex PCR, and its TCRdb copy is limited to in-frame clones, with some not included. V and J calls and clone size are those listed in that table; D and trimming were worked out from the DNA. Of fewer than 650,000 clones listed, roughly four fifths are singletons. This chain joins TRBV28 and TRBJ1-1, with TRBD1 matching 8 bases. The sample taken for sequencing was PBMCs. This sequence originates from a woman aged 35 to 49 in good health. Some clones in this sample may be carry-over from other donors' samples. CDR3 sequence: CASSPILWTGRDTEAFF. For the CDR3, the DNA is TGTGCCAGCAGCCCTATTCTCTGGACAGGGAGGGACACTGAAGCTTTCTTT.